The rows below give T cell receptor beta chains drawn from one sample of a study of T cells in Graves' hyperthyroidism and ophthalmopathy. TCRdb fed the multiplex PCR reads into MiXCR, producing one record per CDR3 protein. The table shows roughly 700,000 distinct CDR3 sequences, with roughly 17% occurring only once. The sample was blood. These receptors all come from a man in his forties or fifties with Graves' hyperthyroidism. The CDR3 runs from the conserved cysteine through the conserved F or W. A D gene is named only where the DNA matches it firmly. Not every row has a clone size; where given, it reads once, few, many or a size class.

CASSRTSGRFQETQYF	TGTGCCAGCAGCAGGACTAGCGGGAGGTTCCAAGAGACCCAGTACTTC	many	TRBD2	TRBV9	TRBJ2-5
CASSLRASGRSSYNEQFF	TGTGCCAGCAGCTTAAGGGCTAGCGGGAGAAGCTCCTACAATGAGCAGTTCTTC	few	TRBD2	TRBV7-9	TRBJ2-1
CASRPDRAHAYEQYF	TGTGCCAGCAGGCCAGACAGGGCCCATGCCTACGAGCAGTACTTC	many	TRBD1	TRBV7-8	TRBJ2-7
CASSIEQGAGYEQYF	TGTGCCAGTAGTATAGAACAGGGGGCCGGGTACGAGCAGTACTTC	few	TRBD1	TRBV19	TRBJ2-7
CASRRGALLESYNEQFF	TGTGCCAGCCGGAGAGGGGCCCTATTGGAATCCTACAATGAGCAGTTCTTC	.	.	TRBV6-1	TRBJ2-1
CASSRLFDRGKLINSPLHF	TGTGCCAGCAGCCGACTTTTTGACCGGGGGAAGCTTATCAATTCACCCCTCCACTTT	many	.	TRBV11-2	TRBJ1-6
CASIRNRQETQYF	TGTGCCAGCATCCGTAACAGACAAGAGACCCAGTACTTC	many	.	TRBV5-6	TRBJ2-5
CVSSKTSGRGNEQFF	TGTGTCAGCAGCAAGACTAGCGGGAGAGGGAATGAGCAGTTCTTC	.	TRBD2	TRBV11-2	TRBJ2-1
CASSYRGLAGTTDTQYF	TGTGCCAGCAGTTACCGGGGACTAGCGGGAACCACAGATACGCAGTATTTT	few	TRBD2	TRBV6-2/TRBV6-3	TRBJ2-3
CASLRALYNEQFF	TGTGCCAGCTTGAGGGCCCTCTACAATGAGCAGTTCTTC	.	.	TRBV6-1	TRBJ2-1
CASSLASGMGGELFF	TGTGCCAGCAGTTTGGCTAGCGGGATGGGCGGGGAGCTGTTTTTT	many	TRBD2	TRBV12-3/TRBV12-4	TRBJ2-2
CASSRQGGRGEQYF	TGTGCCAGCAGCCGACAGGGTGGCCGCGGCGAGCAGTACTTC	few	TRBD1	TRBV7-9	TRBJ2-7
CAWSALAGGNEQFF	TGTGCCTGGAGTGCCCTAGCGGGAGGTAATGAGCAGTTCTTC	many	TRBD2	TRBV30	TRBJ2-1
CASRLEWETQYF	TGTGCCAGCCGCTTAGAATGGGAGACCCAGTACTTC	.	.	TRBV7-9	TRBJ2-5
CASSISGLAGQSSTDTQYF	TGTGCCAGCAGCATCTCGGGACTAGCGGGACAGTCTAGCACAGATACGCAGTATTTT	medium-sized	TRBD2	TRBV28	TRBJ2-3
CASSLRGHATNTEAFF	TGTGCCAGCAGTCTTCGGGGCCACGCCACCAACACTGAAGCTTTCTTT	many	.	TRBV12-3/TRBV12-4	TRBJ1-1
CAISEKGGYVNNQPQHF	TGTGCCATCAGTGAGAAGGGGGGGTATGTAAACAATCAGCCCCAGCATTTT	.	.	TRBV10-3	TRBJ1-5
CAISDKLNYNEQFF	TGTGCCATCAGTGATAAACTCAACTACAATGAGCAGTTCTTC	few	.	TRBV10-3	TRBJ2-1
CASSTDEEEQFF	TGTGCCAGCAGCACCGATGAAGAGGAGCAGTTCTTC	.	.	TRBV7-9	TRBJ2-1
CASRSGATSGSLNEQYF	TGTGCCAGCAGGTCCGGGGCGACTAGCGGGAGTCTAAACGAGCAGTACTTC	few	TRBD2	TRBV7-3	TRBJ2-7
CASSLSQTSIYGYTF	TGTGCCAGCAGTTTATCACAGACTTCCATCTATGGCTACACCTTC	few	.	TRBV27	TRBJ1-2
CASSLREPYGELFF	TGTGCCAGCAGTTTGCGGGAGCCGTACGGGGAGCTGTTTTTT	.	TRBD2	TRBV6-5	TRBJ2-2
CASSIDHGQPQHF	TGTGCCAGTAGTATAGATCATGGGCAGCCCCAGCATTTT	.	.	TRBV19	TRBJ1-5
CARAGTGGYNEQFF	TGTGCCAGGGCCGGGACAGGGGGCTACAATGAGCAGTTCTTC	.	TRBD1	TRBV2	TRBJ2-1
CASSPTREEILNF	TGTGCCAGCAGCCCTACCCGGGAGGAGATTTTGAACTTC	few	TRBD2	TRBV2	TRBJ2-4
CASSLQGGPYEQYF	TGCGCCAGCAGCTTACAGGGGGGGCCCTACGAGCAGTACTTC	many	.	TRBV5-1	TRBJ2-7
CSARVRGSGANVLTF	TGCAGTGCTAGAGTAAGGGGCTCTGGGGCCAACGTCCTGACTTTC	.	.	TRBV20-1	TRBJ2-6
CASSPRLGAGNTIYF	TGTGCCAGCTCACCGCGGCTCGGAGCGGGAAACACCATATATTTT	.	.	TRBV18	TRBJ1-3
CASSPPGETNEKLFF	TGTGCCAGCTCACCACCGGGGGAGACTAATGAAAAACTGTTTTTT	.	.	TRBV18	TRBJ1-4
CASSLWDRAYEQYF	TGTGCCAGCAGTTTGTGGGACAGGGCCTACGAGCAGTACTTC	many	TRBD1	TRBV28	TRBJ2-7